This record looks at one TCR beta chain sequence and its context. The data stem from a study of T cells after yellow fever vaccination. In TCRdb, the 5' RACE reads were re-called with MiXCR into one record per CDR3 protein. Of approximately 610,000 distinct CDR3 sequences listed, less than 20% were seen once; the top ten hold 15% to 20%. The V gene's germline CDR1 is SGHNT and CDR2 YYREEE (reference sequence). Deletions cut 1 base from V and 6 bases from J, with 11 bases between. The CDR3 has 14 amino acids. The V and J genes are TRBV5-4 and TRBJ1-3; D not resolved. This sequence originates from a man younger than 30 who received the YFV17D yellow fever vaccine. Sequencing was performed on PBMCs, taken about 5 days after the first yellow fever vaccination. CDR3 sequence (DNA): TGTGCCAGCAGCTTGACAGTAGTTGTAAACACCATATATTTT. Translating it yields CASSLTVVVNTIYF.